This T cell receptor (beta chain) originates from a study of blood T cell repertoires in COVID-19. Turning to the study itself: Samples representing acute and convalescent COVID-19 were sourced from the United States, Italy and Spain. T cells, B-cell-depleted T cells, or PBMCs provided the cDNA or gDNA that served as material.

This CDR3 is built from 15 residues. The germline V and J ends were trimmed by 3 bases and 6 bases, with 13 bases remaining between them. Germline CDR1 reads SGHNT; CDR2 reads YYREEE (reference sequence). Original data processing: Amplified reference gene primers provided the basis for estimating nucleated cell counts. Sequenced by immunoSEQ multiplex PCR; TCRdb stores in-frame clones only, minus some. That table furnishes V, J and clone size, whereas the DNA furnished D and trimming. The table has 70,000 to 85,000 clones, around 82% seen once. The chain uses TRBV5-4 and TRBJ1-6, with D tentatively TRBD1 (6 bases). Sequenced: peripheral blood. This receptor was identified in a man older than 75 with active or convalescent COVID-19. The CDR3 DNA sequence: TGTGCCAGCAGCTCCCAGGGGTTTCGTAATTCACCCCTCCACTTT. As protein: CASSSQGFRNSPLHF.